The rows below give T cell receptor beta chains drawn from one sample of a study of cytomegalovirus exposure and HLA in healthy donors. Here immunoSEQ multiplex PCR was the method, and the copy in TCRdb shows in-frame clones only, minus some. The sample includes over 150,000 clones, 70% to 90% of them seen just once. Sequences were obtained from PBMCs. The receptors here all came from a woman aged 25 to 45 in good health and CMV-seropositive. CDR3s include the opening cysteine and the closing phenylalanine or tryptophan. Each record gives: D gene, V gene, J gene, clone size, CDR3 protein, CDR3 DNA. A D gene is named only where the DNA matches it firmly. Rows may omit the clone size; those that give it use once, few, many or a size class.

d_call: TRBD1; v_call: TRBV7-8; j_call: TRBJ1-2; clone_size: .; cdr3_aa: CASSSVDRGSGGYTF; cdr3_nt: TGTGCCAGCAGCTCTGTCGACAGGGGGTCGGGTGGCTACACCTTC
d_call: .; v_call: TRBV6-5; j_call: TRBJ1-1; clone_size: .; cdr3_aa: CASSYQAGTEAFF; cdr3_nt: TGTGCCAGCAGTTATCAAGCGGGCACTGAAGCTTTCTTT
d_call: TRBD1; v_call: TRBV7-9; j_call: TRBJ2-5; clone_size: few; cdr3_aa: CASSSTGGYQETQYF; cdr3_nt: TGTGCCAGCAGCTCCACAGGGGGGTACCAAGAGACCCAGTACTTC
d_call: .; v_call: TRBV29-1; j_call: TRBJ1-2; clone_size: .; cdr3_aa: CSVEEVQGFSGYTF; cdr3_nt: TGCAGCGTTGAAGAAGTCCAGGGCTTCAGCGGCTACACCTTC
d_call: TRBD1; v_call: TRBV5-1; j_call: TRBJ2-7; clone_size: .; cdr3_aa: CASSFSTGLGYEQYF; cdr3_nt: TGCGCCAGCAGCTTTTCGACAGGGCTTGGCTACGAGCAGTACTTC
d_call: .; v_call: TRBV11-2; j_call: TRBJ1-2; clone_size: few; cdr3_aa: CASSQSTRGYTF; cdr3_nt: TGTGCCAGCAGCCAATCGACGAGGGGCTACACCTTC
d_call: TRBD1; v_call: TRBV28; j_call: TRBJ2-5; clone_size: .; cdr3_aa: CASHTSRDRARETQYF; cdr3_nt: TGTGCCAGCCATACTTCCCGGGACAGGGCCAGGGAGACCCAGTACTTC
d_call: TRBD1; v_call: TRBV11-1; j_call: TRBJ2-6; clone_size: .; cdr3_aa: CASSSPRDRVIAGANVLTF; cdr3_nt: TGTGCCAGCAGCTCCCCAAGGGACAGGGTAATTGCTGGGGCCAACGTCCTGACTTTC
d_call: TRBD1; v_call: TRBV7-8; j_call: TRBJ1-3; clone_size: .; cdr3_aa: CASSLVTGDSGNTIYF; cdr3_nt: TGTGCCAGCAGCTTAGTGACAGGGGACTCTGGAAACACCATATATTTT
d_call: .; v_call: TRBV29-1; j_call: TRBJ2-2; clone_size: .; cdr3_aa: CSVEDTGTGELFF; cdr3_nt: TGCAGCGTTGAAGACACTGGGACTGGGGAGCTGTTTTTT
d_call: .; v_call: TRBV5-1; j_call: TRBJ1-3; clone_size: .; cdr3_aa: CASSSGNTIYF; cdr3_nt: TGCGCCAGCAGCAGCGGGAACACCATATATTTT
d_call: .; v_call: TRBV29-1; j_call: TRBJ2-7; clone_size: .; cdr3_aa: CSVVSRPKRLSSYEQYF; cdr3_nt: TGCAGCGTTGTGTCCAGGCCAAAGAGATTGAGCTCCTACGAGCAGTACTTC
d_call: .; v_call: TRBV19; j_call: TRBJ1-6; clone_size: .; cdr3_aa: CASSMSVDNSPLHF; cdr3_nt: TGTGCCAGTAGTATGTCCGTCGATAATTCACCCCTCCACTTT
d_call: .; v_call: TRBV6-5; j_call: TRBJ1-2; clone_size: .; cdr3_aa: CASSYRGYGYTF; cdr3_nt: TGTGCCAGCAGTTACAGAGGGTATGGCTACACCTTC
d_call: .; v_call: TRBV4-3; j_call: TRBJ1-2; clone_size: once; cdr3_aa: CASSLDTNYGYTF; cdr3_nt: TGCGCCAGCAGCCTTGACACCAACTATGGCTACACCTTC
d_call: TRBD2; v_call: TRBV27; j_call: TRBJ2-7; clone_size: .; cdr3_aa: CASSLNSGALTYEQYF; cdr3_nt: TGTGCCAGCAGTTTAAATAGCGGGGCCCTTACCTACGAGCAGTACTTC
d_call: TRBD2; v_call: TRBV5-1; j_call: TRBJ2-4; clone_size: .; cdr3_aa: CASSLGVGGVNIQYF; cdr3_nt: TGCGCCAGCAGCTTGGGGGTCGGGGGGGTCAACATTCAGTACTTC
d_call: .; v_call: TRBV2; j_call: TRBJ2-3; clone_size: .; cdr3_aa: CASSSEAQRHTDTQYF; cdr3_nt: TGTGCCAGCAGTTCGGAGGCCCAGCGGCACACAGATACGCAGTATTTT
d_call: .; v_call: TRBV29-1; j_call: TRBJ1-2; clone_size: .; cdr3_aa: CSVEYPQGSYGYTF; cdr3_nt: TGCAGCGTTGAGTATCCCCAGGGCTCCTATGGCTACACCTTC
d_call: .; v_call: TRBV9; j_call: TRBJ2-3; clone_size: .; cdr3_aa: CASSWGGGSTDTQYF; cdr3_nt: TGTGCCAGCAGCTGGGGAGGGGGGAGCACAGATACGCAGTATTTT
d_call: .; v_call: TRBV11-1; j_call: TRBJ2-3; clone_size: .; cdr3_aa: CASSLAGGPTDTQYF; cdr3_nt: TGTGCCAGCAGCTTAGCGGGGGGGCCCACAGATACGCAGTATTTT
d_call: .; v_call: TRBV6-5; j_call: TRBJ1-2; clone_size: .; cdr3_aa: CASRADRNYGYTF; cdr3_nt: TGTGCCAGCAGGGCAGACAGGAACTATGGCTACACCTTC
d_call: TRBD2; v_call: TRBV5-5; j_call: TRBJ2-7; clone_size: .; cdr3_aa: CASSRERWTSGGGSYEQYF; cdr3_nt: TGTGCCAGCAGCCGCGAGCGTTGGACTAGCGGGGGGGGAAGCTACGAGCAGTACTTC
d_call: TRBD2; v_call: TRBV7-6; j_call: TRBJ2-3; clone_size: once; cdr3_aa: CASSPRGATDTQYF; cdr3_nt: TGTGCCAGCAGCCCGCGGGGGGCCACAGATACGCAGTATTTT
d_call: .; v_call: TRBV6-1; j_call: TRBJ2-7; clone_size: .; cdr3_aa: CASSAQRGGLSYEQYF; cdr3_nt: TGTGCCAGCAGTGCTCAAAGGGGGGGTCTTTCCTACGAGCAGTACTTC
d_call: .; v_call: TRBV11-2; j_call: TRBJ1-4; clone_size: .; cdr3_aa: CATSLTGNEKLFF; cdr3_nt: TGTGCCACCAGTTTAACAGGGAATGAAAAACTGTTTTTT
d_call: .; v_call: TRBV5-4; j_call: TRBJ1-4; clone_size: few; cdr3_aa: CASSADSMNEKLFF; cdr3_nt: TGTGCCAGCAGCGCGGACAGCATGAATGAAAAACTGTTTTTT
d_call: TRBD1; v_call: TRBV5-4; j_call: TRBJ1-2; clone_size: few; cdr3_aa: CASSLPGQGIYGYTF; cdr3_nt: TGTGCCAGCAGCTTACCGGGACAGGGGATATATGGCTACACCTTC
d_call: TRBD1; v_call: TRBV7-2; j_call: TRBJ2-7; clone_size: .; cdr3_aa: CASSFDLDRSPYEQYF; cdr3_nt: TGTGCCAGCAGCTTCGATTTGGACAGGAGTCCCTACGAGCAGTACTTC
d_call: TRBD2; v_call: TRBV6-5; j_call: TRBJ2-3; clone_size: .; cdr3_aa: CASSHRRGETDTQYF; cdr3_nt: TGTGCCAGCAGCCATCGGCGGGGGGAAACAGATACGCAGTATTTT
d_call: .; v_call: TRBV6-5; j_call: TRBJ2-5; clone_size: .; cdr3_aa: CASSYLGGLGETQYF; cdr3_nt: TGTGCCAGCAGTTACCTCGGCGGGCTGGGAGAGACCCAGTACTTC
d_call: TRBD1; v_call: TRBV5-1; j_call: TRBJ1-2; clone_size: .; cdr3_aa: CASSPTGEGYGYTF; cdr3_nt: TGCGCCAGCAGCCCCACAGGGGAAGGCTATGGCTACACCTTC
d_call: TRBD2; v_call: TRBV27; j_call: TRBJ2-7; clone_size: .; cdr3_aa: CASSTRGDHEQYF; cdr3_nt: TGTGCCAGCAGTACTCGGGGGGATCACGAGCAGTACTTC
d_call: .; v_call: TRBV5-4; j_call: TRBJ1-1; clone_size: .; cdr3_aa: CASSLPPSGSTEAFF; cdr3_nt: TGTGCCAGCAGCTTGCCCCCGTCGGGTAGCACTGAAGCTTTCTTT
d_call: .; v_call: TRBV5-1; j_call: TRBJ2-6; clone_size: .; cdr3_aa: CASSWDIESSGANVLTF; cdr3_nt: TGCGCCAGCAGTTGGGACATTGAAAGCTCTGGGGCCAACGTCCTGACTTTC
d_call: .; v_call: TRBV5-8; j_call: TRBJ1-5; clone_size: few; cdr3_aa: CASSFQGYSNQPQHF; cdr3_nt: TGTGCCAGCAGCTTCCAGGGTTATAGCAATCAGCCCCAGCATTTT
d_call: .; v_call: TRBV19; j_call: TRBJ2-2; clone_size: .; cdr3_aa: CASSPIGGAGELFF; cdr3_nt: TGTGCCAGTAGTCCCATAGGGGGAGCCGGGGAGCTGTTTTTT
d_call: .; v_call: TRBV7-7; j_call: TRBJ1-4; clone_size: .; cdr3_aa: CASTPRPDRGLFF; cdr3_nt: TGTGCCAGCACCCCCCGGCCGGACCGGGGGCTGTTTTTT
d_call: .; v_call: TRBV12-2; j_call: TRBJ2-3; clone_size: .; cdr3_aa: CASRFSPRVYTDTQYF; cdr3_nt: TGTGCAAGTCGCTTTAGTCCACGGGTTTACACAGATACGCAGTATTTT